These 8 T cell receptor beta chains were all obtained from the same sample, sequenced in a study of beta chain features in type 1 diabetes. Antigens for these TCRs are unknown. Study outcomes and limitations: Shorter TCRB CDR3s, moderately but significantly so, were found in Type 1 diabetes patients in all four CD4+ subsets.

Investigators reverse transcribed all isolated RNA, so they sequenced expressed TCRB transcripts. TCRdb's table, derived via immunoSEQ multiplex PCR, lists solely in-frame clones and lacks some. The sample holds tens of thousands of clones; 63% are singletons and the top ten take 0.25% to 0.35%. The sequenced sample was stem cell memory CD4+ T cells from blood. The origin of the receptors is a woman between 25 and 40 years old with type 1 diabetes.

V gene TRBV7-9 combines with J gene TRBJ2-1; 12 bases match TRBD2. Germline assignment: CDR1 SEHNR and CDR2 FQNEAQ (reference sequence). The CDR3 has 15 amino acids. V shed 0 bases, J shed 6 bases, and the junction held 0 bases outside the gene matches. For the CDR3, the DNA is TGTGCCAGCAGCTTAGCACTAGCGGGAGGCAATGAGCAGTTCTTC. Its translation: CASSLALAGGNEQFF.

A single count supports this clone. The chain uses TRBV9 and TRBJ2-1, with TRBD2 as a possible D gene (5 bases). This CDR3 spans 16 amino acids. The V and J ends lost 0 bases and 1 base respectively, with 11 bases between them. Per the germline V gene, CDR1 is SGDLS and CDR2 is YYNGEE. CDR3 residues: CASSVGVALSYNEQFF. CDR3 sequence (DNA): TGTGCCAGCAGCGTAGGAGTAGCGTTATCCTACAATGAGCAGTTCTTC.

The CDR3 DNA is TGTGCCAGCAGCTTCCGCGGGACAGATCCCACCGGGGAGCTGTTTTTT. It is translated as CASSFRGTDPTGELFF. This chain joins TRBV11-2 and TRBJ2-2, with D perhaps TRBD1 (7 bases). V was shortened by 3 bases and J by 4 bases, with 15 bases between the two germline ends. The CDR3 runs 16 residues. Germline CDR1 reads SGHAT; CDR2 reads FQNNGV.

The chain carries TRBV19 and TRBJ2-3; D is perhaps TRBD1 (5 bases). CDR1 is LNHDA and CDR2 is SQIVND in the germline V gene (reference sequence). The CDR3 is 15 amino acids. V was trimmed by 3 bases and J by 2 bases, leaving 12 bases between them. CDR3 nucleotides: TGTGCCAGTAGTATGGCAGCGACAGACACAGATACGCAGTATTTT. This codes for CASSMAATDTDTQYF.

This clone appeared a few times. The V and J genes are TRBV2 and TRBJ2-3, with D possibly being TRBD2 (6 bases). Germline V lookup: CDR1 SNHLY, CDR2 FYNNEI. V was trimmed by 4 bases and J by 1 base, leaving 9 bases between them. This CDR3 has 14 residues. CDR3 coding DNA: TGTGCCAGCAGTGCCGGGGAGGGCACAGATACGCAGTATTTT. Translating it yields CASSAGEGTDTQYF. The complete variable domain, with remaining parts taken from reference TRBV2 and TRBJ2-3, reads EPEVTQTPSHQVTQMGQEVILRCVPISNHLYFYWYRQILGQKVEFLVSFYNNEISEKSEIFDDQFSVERPDGSNFTLKIRSTKLEDSAMYFCASSAGEGTDTQYFGPGTRLTVL.

The chain employs TRBV30 and TRBJ1-1, with D possibly TRBD1 on 6 matching bases. From germline, CDR1 is GTSNPN and CDR2 SVGIG (reference sequence). There are 11 residues in the CDR3. Trimming took off 4 bases at V and 6 bases at J, with 9 bases between the two ends. The CDR3 DNA reads TGTGCCTGGAATCCAGGGGCTGAAGCTTTCTTT. The encoded protein is CAWNPGAEAFF.

This clone occurred once. The chain has TRBV7-3 and TRBJ1-1; the D gene is possibly TRBD1 (5 bases). Germline V lookup: CDR1 SGHTA, CDR2 FQGTGA. Trimming left V 2 bases short and J 3 bases short, with 13 bases between. This CDR3 spans 15 amino acids. CDR3 sequence reads: CASSLSGGRDTEAFF. The CDR3 region has the DNA TGTGCCAGCAGCTTATCGGGGGGTCGGGACACTGAAGCTTTCTTT.

J is TRBJ2-2 and V is TRBV13; a weak D match, TRBD1 (5 bases). CDR1 PRHDT and CDR2 FYEKMQ come from the germline V gene (reference sequence). This CDR3 region has 15 residues. Trimming shortened V by 0 bases and J by 2 bases, and 7 bases separated the two germline ends. As DNA, the CDR3 is TGTGCCAGCAGCTTAGGCCAGGGAAACACCGGGGAGCTGTTTTTT. Protein: CASSLGQGNTGELFF.